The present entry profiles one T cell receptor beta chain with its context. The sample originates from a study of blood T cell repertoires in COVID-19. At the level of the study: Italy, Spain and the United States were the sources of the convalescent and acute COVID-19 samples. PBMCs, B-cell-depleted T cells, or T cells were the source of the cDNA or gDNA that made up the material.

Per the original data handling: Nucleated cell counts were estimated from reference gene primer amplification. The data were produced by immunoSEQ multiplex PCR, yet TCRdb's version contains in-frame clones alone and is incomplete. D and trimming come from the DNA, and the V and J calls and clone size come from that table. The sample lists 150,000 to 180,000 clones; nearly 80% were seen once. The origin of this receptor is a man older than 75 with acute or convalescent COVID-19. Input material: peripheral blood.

CDR3 sequence (DNA): TGTGCCAGCTCACCAGCGGGACAGGGAATCTATGGCTACACCTTC. Translation gives CASSPAGQGIYGYTF. The chain has TRBV18 and TRBJ1-2, with TRBD1 matching 9 bases. This CDR3 spans 15 amino acids. J lost 4 bases, V lost 2 bases, and 5 bases had no gene match. Germline V gives CDR1 KGHSH, CDR2 LQKENI. Combining the CDR3 with reference TRBV18 and TRBJ1-2 gives the whole variable domain NAGVMQNPRHLVRRRGQEARLRCSPMKGHSHVYWYRQLPEEGLKFMVYLQKENIIDESGMPKERFSAEFPKEGPSILRIQQVVRGDSAAYFCASSPAGQGIYGYTFGSGTRLTVV.